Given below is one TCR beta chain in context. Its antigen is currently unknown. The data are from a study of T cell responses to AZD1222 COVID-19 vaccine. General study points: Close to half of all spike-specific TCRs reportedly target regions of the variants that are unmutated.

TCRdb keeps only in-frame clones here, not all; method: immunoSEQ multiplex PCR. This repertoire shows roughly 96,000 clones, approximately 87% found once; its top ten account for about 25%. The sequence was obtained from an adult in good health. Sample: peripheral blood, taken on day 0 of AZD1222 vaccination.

The CDR3 spells CASSIAGSTIYF. CDR3 sequence (DNA): TGTGCCAGTAGTATAGCCGGATCCACCATATATTTT. The genes are TRBV19 and TRBJ1-3; D unresolved. Germline V gene lookup returns CDR1 LNHDA and CDR2 SQIVND (reference sequence). Trimming shortened V by 1 base and J by 9 bases, and 7 bases separated the two germline ends. This CDR3 contains 12 residues. The full variable domain, rest sourced from reference TRBV19 and TRBJ1-3, is DGGITQSPKYLFRKEGQNVTLSCEQNLNHDAMYWYRQDPGQGLRLIYYSQIVNDFQKGDIAEGYSVSREKKESFPLTVTSAQKNPTAFYLCASSIAGSTIYFGEGSWLTVV.